Listed here is a single T cell receptor beta chain. Its antigen is as yet unknown. One tube held mixed TRB-A and TRB-B primer pools for touch-down PCR. One entry per CDR3 protein, without DNA, is what TCRdb gives after re-calling the multiplex PCR reads. With 5,000 to 6,500 distinct CDR3 sequences in the sample, the ten largest clones hold 4.9%. The record originates from a study of T cell clusters in autoimmune cytopenias. Overall study findings and caveats: Compared with active autoimmune hepatitis patients, healthy donors showed almost three-fold more exclusive TRB clusters.

TRB amplification used 250 ng of peripheral blood genomic DNA. The sample consisted of peripheral blood. The sequence came from a human donor with an autoimmune cytopenia or autoimmune hepatitis (not recorded which).

CDR3 region: CASSQDLGIWSPLHF. V gene TRBV4-3 combines with J gene TRBJ1-6. There are 15 residues in the CDR3. Germline values: CDR1 LGHNA, CDR2 YSLEER.